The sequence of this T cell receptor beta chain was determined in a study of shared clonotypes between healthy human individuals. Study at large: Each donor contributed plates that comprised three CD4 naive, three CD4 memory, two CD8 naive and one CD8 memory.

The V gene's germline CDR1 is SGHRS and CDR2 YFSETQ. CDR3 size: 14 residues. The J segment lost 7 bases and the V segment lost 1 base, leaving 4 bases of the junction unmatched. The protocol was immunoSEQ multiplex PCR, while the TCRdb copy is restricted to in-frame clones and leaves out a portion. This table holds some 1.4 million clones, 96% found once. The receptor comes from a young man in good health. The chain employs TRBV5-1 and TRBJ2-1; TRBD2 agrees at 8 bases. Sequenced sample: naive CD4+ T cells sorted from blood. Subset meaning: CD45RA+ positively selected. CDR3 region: CASSLKGLGNEQFF. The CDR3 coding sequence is TGCGCCAGCAGCTTGAAGGGACTAGGGAATGAGCAGTTCTTC.